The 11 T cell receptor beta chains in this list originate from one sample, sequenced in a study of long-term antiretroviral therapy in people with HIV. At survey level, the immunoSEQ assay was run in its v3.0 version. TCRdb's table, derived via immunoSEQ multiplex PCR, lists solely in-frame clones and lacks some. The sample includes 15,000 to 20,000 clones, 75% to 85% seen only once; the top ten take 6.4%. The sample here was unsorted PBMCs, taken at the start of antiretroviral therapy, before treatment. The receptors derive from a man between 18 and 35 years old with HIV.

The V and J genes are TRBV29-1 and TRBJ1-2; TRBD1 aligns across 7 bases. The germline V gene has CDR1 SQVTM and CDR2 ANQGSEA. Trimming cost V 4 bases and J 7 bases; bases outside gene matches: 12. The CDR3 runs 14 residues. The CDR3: CSVVPKTGNPGYTF. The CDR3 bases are TGCAGCGTTGTTCCTAAGACAGGGAATCCTGGCTACACCTTC.

CDR3 protein: CASSRPIYGQGADYGYTF. CDR3 nucleotides: TGTGCCAGCAGTCGTCCAATTTACGGACAGGGGGCGGACTATGGCTACACCTTC. The chain carries TRBV2 and TRBJ1-2; 11 nucleotides line up with TRBD1. This CDR3 spans 18 amino acids. Germline V gene sequence: CDR1 SNHLY, CDR2 FYNNEI. The V and J ends lost 5 bases and 3 bases, in that order; junction bases with no gene match: 14.

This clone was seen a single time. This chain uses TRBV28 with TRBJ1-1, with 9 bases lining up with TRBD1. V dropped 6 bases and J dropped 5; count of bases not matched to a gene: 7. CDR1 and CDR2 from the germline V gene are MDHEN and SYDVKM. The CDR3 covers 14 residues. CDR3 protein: CASRRGTGWTEAFF. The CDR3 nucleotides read TGTGCCAGCAGAAGGGGGACAGGGTGGACTGAAGCTTTCTTT.

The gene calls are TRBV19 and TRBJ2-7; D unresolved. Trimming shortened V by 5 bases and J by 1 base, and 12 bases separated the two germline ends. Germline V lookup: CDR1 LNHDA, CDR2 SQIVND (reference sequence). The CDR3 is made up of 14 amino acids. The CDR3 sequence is CASSQGPASYEQYF. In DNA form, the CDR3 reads TGTGCCAGTAGTCAAGGACCCGCATCCTACGAGCAGTACTTC.

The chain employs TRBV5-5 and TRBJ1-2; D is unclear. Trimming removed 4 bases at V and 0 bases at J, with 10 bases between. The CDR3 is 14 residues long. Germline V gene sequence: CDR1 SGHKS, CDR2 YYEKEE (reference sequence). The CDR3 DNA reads TGTGCCAGCAGCAAAGACGGAGCTAACTATGGCTACACCTTC. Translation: CASSKDGANYGYTF.

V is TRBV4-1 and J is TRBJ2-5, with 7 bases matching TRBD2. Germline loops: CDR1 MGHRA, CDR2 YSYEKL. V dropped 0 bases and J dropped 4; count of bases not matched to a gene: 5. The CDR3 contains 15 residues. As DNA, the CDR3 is TGCGCCAGCAGCCAAGATCGAGCGGGAATAGAGACCCAGTACTTC. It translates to CASSQDRAGIETQYF.

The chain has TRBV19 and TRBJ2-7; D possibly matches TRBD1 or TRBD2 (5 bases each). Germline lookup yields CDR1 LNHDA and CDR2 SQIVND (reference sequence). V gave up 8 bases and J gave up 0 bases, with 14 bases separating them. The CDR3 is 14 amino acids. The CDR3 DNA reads TGTGCCAGTGGGGGAGACAGTAGCTCCTACGAGCAGTACTTC. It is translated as CASGGDSSSYEQYF.

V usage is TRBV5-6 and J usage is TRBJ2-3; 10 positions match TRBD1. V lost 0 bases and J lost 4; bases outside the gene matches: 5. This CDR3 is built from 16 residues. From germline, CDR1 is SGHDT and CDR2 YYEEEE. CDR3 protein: CASSLGTGQGADTQYF. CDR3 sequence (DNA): TGTGCCAGCAGCTTGGGTACAGGACAGGGGGCAGATACGCAGTATTTT.

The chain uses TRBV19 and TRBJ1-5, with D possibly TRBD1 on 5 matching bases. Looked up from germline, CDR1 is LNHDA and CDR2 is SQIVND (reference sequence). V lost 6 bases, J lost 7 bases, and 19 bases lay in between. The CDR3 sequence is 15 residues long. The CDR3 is CASSPLRGSRQPQHF. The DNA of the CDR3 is TGTGCCAGTAGCCCCCTAAGGGGCTCCCGGCAGCCCCAGCATTTT.

CDR3 in amino acids: CASSTDSRQETQYF. In DNA, the CDR3 is TGTGCCAGCAGCACGGACAGTCGCCAAGAGACCCAGTACTTC. The rearrangement joins TRBV5-4 to TRBJ2-5; D possibly corresponds to TRBD1 (6 bases). Germline V gives CDR1 SGHNT, CDR2 YYREEE (reference sequence). Trimming removed 4 bases from V and 1 base from J, with 11 bases in between. The CDR3 is 14 amino acids.

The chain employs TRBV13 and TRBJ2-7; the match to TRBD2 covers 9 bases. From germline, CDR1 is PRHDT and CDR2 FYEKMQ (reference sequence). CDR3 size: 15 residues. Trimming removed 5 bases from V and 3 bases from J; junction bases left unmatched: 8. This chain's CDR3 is CASSLRTSADYEQYF. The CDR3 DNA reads TGTGCCAGCAGCCTACGGACTAGCGCTGACTACGAGCAGTACTTC.